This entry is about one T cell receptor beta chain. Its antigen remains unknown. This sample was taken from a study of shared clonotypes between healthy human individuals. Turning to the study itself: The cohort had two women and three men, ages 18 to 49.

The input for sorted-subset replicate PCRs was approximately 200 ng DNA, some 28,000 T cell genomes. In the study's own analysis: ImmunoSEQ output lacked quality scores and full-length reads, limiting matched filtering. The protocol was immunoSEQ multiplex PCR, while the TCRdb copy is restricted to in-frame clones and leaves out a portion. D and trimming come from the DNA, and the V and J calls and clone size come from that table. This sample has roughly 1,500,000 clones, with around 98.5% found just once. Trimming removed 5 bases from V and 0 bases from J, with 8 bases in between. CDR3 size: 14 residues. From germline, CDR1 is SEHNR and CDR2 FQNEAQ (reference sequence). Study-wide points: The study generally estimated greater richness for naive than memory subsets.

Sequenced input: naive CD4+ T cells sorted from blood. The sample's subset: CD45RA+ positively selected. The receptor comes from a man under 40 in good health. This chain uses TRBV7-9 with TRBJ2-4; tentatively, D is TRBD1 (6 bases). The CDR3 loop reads CASSTQGAKNIQYF. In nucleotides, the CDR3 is TGTGCCAGCAGCACACAGGGAGCCAAAAACATTCAGTACTTC.